The clone carrying this T cell receptor beta chain was observed a few times. This sample is part of a study of blood T cell repertoires in COVID-19. The overall study: Specimens from acute and convalescent COVID-19 originated in the United States, Italy and Spain. Sources were T cells, B-cell-depleted T cells, or PBMCs; the material itself was cDNA or gDNA.

The junction had 5 bases not matched to a gene; V was cut back by 6 bases and J by 8 bases. The CDR3 consists of 12 residues. CDR1 and CDR2 from the germline V gene are MDHEN and SYDVKM. In the study's own analysis: Scientists estimated how many nucleated cells there were by amplifying reference gene primers. The protocol was immunoSEQ multiplex PCR, while the TCRdb copy is restricted to in-frame clones and leaves out a portion. The DNA gave D and trimming, while V, J and clone size come from that table. The data contain roughly 250,000 clones, 70% to 85% of them singletons. This sequence originates from a woman in her 40s with active or convalescent COVID-19. This chain connects TRBV28 to TRBJ2-3; 7 nucleotides line up with TRBD2. The specimen sequenced was peripheral blood. CDR3 DNA: TGTGCCAGCAGCGCGAGCGGGGCTACGCAGTATTTT. Translating it yields CASSASGATQYF.